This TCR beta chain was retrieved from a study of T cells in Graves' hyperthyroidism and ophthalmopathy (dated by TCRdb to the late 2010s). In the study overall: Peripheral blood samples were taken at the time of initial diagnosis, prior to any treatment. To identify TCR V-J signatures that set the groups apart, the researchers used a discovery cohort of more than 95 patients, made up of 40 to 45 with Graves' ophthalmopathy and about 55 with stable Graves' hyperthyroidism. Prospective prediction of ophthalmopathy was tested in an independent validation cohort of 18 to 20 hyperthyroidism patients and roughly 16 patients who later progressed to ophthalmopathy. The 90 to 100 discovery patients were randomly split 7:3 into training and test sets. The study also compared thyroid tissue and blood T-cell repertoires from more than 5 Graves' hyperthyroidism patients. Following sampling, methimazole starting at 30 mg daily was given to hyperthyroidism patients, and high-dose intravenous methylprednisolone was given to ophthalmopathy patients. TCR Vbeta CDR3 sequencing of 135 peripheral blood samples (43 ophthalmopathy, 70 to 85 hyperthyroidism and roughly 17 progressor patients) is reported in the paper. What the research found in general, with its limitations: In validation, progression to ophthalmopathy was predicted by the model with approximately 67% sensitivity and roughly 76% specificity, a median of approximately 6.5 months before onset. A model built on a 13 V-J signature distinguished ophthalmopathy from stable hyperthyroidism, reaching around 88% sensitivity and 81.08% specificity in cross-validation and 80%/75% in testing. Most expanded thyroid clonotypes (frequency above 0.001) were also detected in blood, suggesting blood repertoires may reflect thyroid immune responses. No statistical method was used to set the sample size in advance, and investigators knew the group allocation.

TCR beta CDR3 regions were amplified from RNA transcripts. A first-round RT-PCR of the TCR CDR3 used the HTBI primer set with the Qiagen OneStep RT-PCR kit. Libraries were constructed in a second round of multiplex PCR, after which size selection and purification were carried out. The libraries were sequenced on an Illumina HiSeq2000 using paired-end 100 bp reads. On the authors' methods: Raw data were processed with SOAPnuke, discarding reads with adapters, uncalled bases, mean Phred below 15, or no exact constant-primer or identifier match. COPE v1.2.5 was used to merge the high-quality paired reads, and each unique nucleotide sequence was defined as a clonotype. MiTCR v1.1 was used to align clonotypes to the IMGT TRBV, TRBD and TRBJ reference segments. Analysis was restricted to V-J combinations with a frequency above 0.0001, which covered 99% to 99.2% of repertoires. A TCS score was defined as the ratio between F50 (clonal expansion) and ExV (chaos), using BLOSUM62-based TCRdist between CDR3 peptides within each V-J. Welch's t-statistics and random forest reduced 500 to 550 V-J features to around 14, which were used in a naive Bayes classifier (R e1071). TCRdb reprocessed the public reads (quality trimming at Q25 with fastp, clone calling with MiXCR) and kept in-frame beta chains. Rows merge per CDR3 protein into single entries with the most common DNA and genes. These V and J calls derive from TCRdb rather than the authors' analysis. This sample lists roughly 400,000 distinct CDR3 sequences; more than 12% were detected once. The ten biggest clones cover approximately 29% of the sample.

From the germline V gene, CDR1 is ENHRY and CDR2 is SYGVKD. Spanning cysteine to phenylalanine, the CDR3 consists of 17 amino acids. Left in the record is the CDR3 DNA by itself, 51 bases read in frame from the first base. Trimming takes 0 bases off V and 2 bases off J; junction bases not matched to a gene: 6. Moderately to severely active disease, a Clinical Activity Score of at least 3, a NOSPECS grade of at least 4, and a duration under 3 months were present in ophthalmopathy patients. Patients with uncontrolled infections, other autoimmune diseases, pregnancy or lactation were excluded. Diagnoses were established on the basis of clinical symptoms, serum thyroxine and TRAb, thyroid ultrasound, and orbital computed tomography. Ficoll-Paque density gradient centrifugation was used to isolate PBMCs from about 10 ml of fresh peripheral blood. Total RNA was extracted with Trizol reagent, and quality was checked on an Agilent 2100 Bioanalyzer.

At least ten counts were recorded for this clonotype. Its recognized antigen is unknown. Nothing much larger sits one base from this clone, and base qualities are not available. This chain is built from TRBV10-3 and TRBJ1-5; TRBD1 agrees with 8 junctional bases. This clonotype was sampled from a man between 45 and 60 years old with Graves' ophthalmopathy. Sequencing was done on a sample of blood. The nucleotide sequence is TGTGCCATCAGTGAGTCATCAGGGGGCAATGGCAATCAGCCCCAGCATTTT. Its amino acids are CAISESSGGNGNQPQHF.